This T cell receptor (beta chain) was documented in a study of blood T cells in healthy people across ages (dated by TCRdb to the mid-2010s). Study-level background: In model experiments, template switching captured about one uniquely barcoded TCR beta cDNA molecule for every two T cells. To avoid experimental bias, donors of different ages were distributed randomly across sequencing lanes. Donors were grouped into four age groups: young (average approximately 15 years), middle-aged (about 38), aged (62) and long-lived (about 89). Using deep sequencing normalized with unique cDNA molecular identifiers, the study measured how TCR beta repertoire diversity changes with age. Using the same blood draw, the study looked at two additional independent replicas of 1 million unique cDNA reads for two donors, one aged 18 to 30 and the other aged 80 or older.

The protocol used for the library was 5' RACE. Sequencer: Illumina HiSeq 2500. A second roughly 7 to 12 cycle PCR used a sample-barcoded 5' primer and a J-beta primer mix. A unique molecular identifier was introduced onto each TCR beta cDNA molecule by a template-switch 5' adaptor carrying 12 random nucleotides. Each sample yielded at least 3 million CDR3-containing paired-end reads. First-strand cDNA was synthesized from all RNA with the Mint cDNA synthesis kit, primed by a TRBC-specific oligonucleotide. After uracil-DNA glycosylase treatment, a first 18-cycle PCR used universal primers M1SS and BC2_uni_R on all cDNA. As for the original processing: Normalization of each sample was performed by random selection of 1 million high-quality reads, each carrying a distinct molecular identifier. Instead of being binned into consensus sequences, reads that shared molecular identifiers were thrown out. MiTCR, run with a Q25 quality threshold and the strictest error-elimination algorithm, handled CDR3 identification, clonotype clustering and error correction. A nonparametric unseen species model with Euler transformation was used to estimate a lower bound on total TCR beta diversity. TCRdb's own reprocessing of the public reads used fastp at Q25 and MiXCR and kept productive beta chains. Merged by CDR3 protein, the rows form single entries marked with the most common genes and DNA. The V and J calls and clone size come from TCRdb's table, not from the authors' own analysis. Counted in this sample were 870,000 or so distinct CDR3 sequences; less than 35% of them appeared once. Together, the top ten hold roughly 17% of the sample.

The donors were roughly 39 Caucasian individuals from Russia, aged 6 to 90 years, who were systemically healthy. Each donor gave 8 to 10 milliliters of peripheral blood, collected into EDTA-treated Vacutainer tubes. Ficoll-Paque density-gradient centrifugation was used to isolate PBMCs, with at least 6.5 million obtained per sample. Total RNA was extracted from PBMCs with Trizol reagent, with at least 6 micrograms obtained per sample. For every donor, flow cytometry on a PBMC aliquot measured the percentage of naive CD45RAhigh/CD27high T cells. This clonotype appeared a few times. Its antigen remains undetermined. No base quality information exists; no much larger clone differs at one position. Overall study results and their limits: As age increased, observed TCR beta diversity per million T cells dropped in a roughly linear way, and a significant reduction was already evident by age around 41. Observed TCR beta diversity correlated strongly with the percentage of naive T cells measured by flow cytometry. Donor CMV infection status was unknown, potentially confounding age-related changes in expanded clonotypes. Compared with the aged group, the long-lived group had more naive CD4+ T cells, fewer expanded clones and increased TCR diversity, suggesting age selection. Since profiling was done on bulk unsorted PBMCs, naive and antigen-experienced compartments could not be conclusively compared. Estimates of total diversity from one million sequenced T cells were regarded as lower bounds and underestimates.

This clonotype was obtained from an elderly woman in good health. Sequenced input: blood.

Here is the DNA: TGTGCCAGCAAGTTGGGAAGGCGGCTAGGCCCGATGGAGACCCAGTACTTC. Translated, it gives CASKLGRRLGPMETQYF. The rearranged segments are TRBV28 and TRBJ2-5; the D gene assignment is ambiguous. V and J are truncated by 7 bases and 5 bases respectively, leaving an intervening sequence of 26 bases. The germline V gene supplies CDR1 MDHEN and CDR2 SYDVKM. The CDR3 measures 17 amino acids from cysteine to phenylalanine. Only the CDR3 part of the read is kept: 51 bases, read in frame from the first base.